The clone carrying this TCR beta chain occurred a few times. Its antigen is currently unknown. The sample contains more than one DNA sequence encoding this CDR3. The source of the sample is a study of OX40 agonist ivuxolimab in advanced cancers. Baseline, cycle 4 day 1, and cycle 7 day 1 were the blood sampling points. This CDR3 is 15 amino acids long. From germline, CDR1 is LGHNA and CDR2 YNFKEQ. J gave up 4 bases and V 3 bases, and 4 bases lay outside the gene matches. Only in-frame clones appear in the TCRdb table, and some are missing; sequencing was by immunoSEQ multiplex PCR. This sample has some 33,000 clones, with 65% to 75% found just once. Study results and limitations: At 0.1 to 3.0 mg/kg and by week 6, clonal expansion occurred in CD4+ and CD8+ blood T cells.

This receptor was taken from an adult with an advanced solid tumor such as melanoma, head and neck, liver or kidney cancer. This chain joins TRBV4-2 and TRBJ2-2; 8 nucleotides align to TRBD1. The source was CD4+ or CD8+ T cells sorted from blood, collected in a trial of the OX40 agonist ivuxolimab. CDR3: CASSQDRAVTGELFF. The DNA for the CDR3 is TGTGCCAGCAGCCAGGACAGGGCTGTCACCGGGGAGCTGTTTTTT.